The 7 T cell receptor beta chains listed next were all sequenced from one sample in a study of cytomegalovirus exposure and HLA in healthy donors. Primers included in the PCR were 60 Vbeta and 13 Jbeta primers. Measured with immunoSEQ multiplex PCR; TCRdb has only the in-frame clones, and not every one. The listing records some 72,000 clones. The specimen was PBMCs. The receptor source for this set is a boy under 18 in good health and CMV-seronegative.

The V call is TRBV7-3, the J call TRBJ2-7; the match to TRBD2 covers 11 bases. Trimming cost V 4 bases and J 5 bases; bases outside gene matches: 10. The CDR3 has 16 residues. From germline, CDR1 is SGHTA and CDR2 FQGTGA. The CDR3 sequence: CASSSGLAGSGDEQYF. CDR3 DNA: TGTGCCAGCAGCTCCGGACTAGCGGGCTCCGGGGACGAGCAGTACTTC.

The chain uses TRBV6-1 and TRBJ2-3; 11 nucleotides match TRBD2. V was clipped by 1 base and J by 4 bases; unmatched bases: 1. CDR3 size: 15 residues. Germline loops: CDR1 MNHNS, CDR2 SASEGT. The CDR3 bases are TGTGCCAGCAGTGAAGTAGCGGGGGGGCCAGATACGCAGTATTTT. This gives the protein CASSEVAGGPDTQYF.

The V and J genes are TRBV19 and TRBJ1-1, with D hard to call. V shed 6 bases and J shed 1 base, with 9 bases lying between them. This CDR3 has 13 amino acids. The V gene's germline CDR1 is LNHDA and CDR2 SQIVND (reference sequence). CDR3 coding DNA: TGTGCCAGTAGGATAAACAGGAACACTGAAGCTTTCTTT. Protein: CASRINRNTEAFF.

This chain connects TRBV27 to TRBJ2-7; tentatively, D is TRBD2 (6 bases). In germline, CDR1 is MNHEY, CDR2 SMNVEV (reference sequence). V gave up 2 bases and J gave up 2 bases, with 7 bases separating them. The CDR3 consists of 13 residues. The CDR3 is CASSLRETYEQYF. The CDR3 bases are TGTGCCAGCAGTTTACGGGAGACCTACGAGCAGTACTTC.

J is TRBJ1-5 and V is TRBV9; 7 bases are a match to TRBD1. Unmatched junction bases numbered 3, after V lost 0 bases and J lost 6 bases. The V gene's germline CDR1 is SGDLS and CDR2 YYNGEE. CDR3 length: 14 residues. The CDR3: CASSVGGGGQPQHF. In DNA form, the CDR3 reads TGTGCCAGCAGCGTAGGAGGGGGCGGTCAGCCCCAGCATTTT.

The chain uses TRBV7-2 and TRBJ1-5, with 9 bases identical to TRBD1. In germline, CDR1 is SGHTA, CDR2 FQGNSA. The junction had 9 bases not matched to a gene; V was cut back by 6 bases and J by 6 bases. The CDR3 sequence is 15 residues long. CDR3 nucleotides: TGTGCCAGCAGTTGGATACAGGGGGCCGGTCAGCCCCAGCATTTT. Its protein product is CASSWIQGAGQPQHF.

The rearrangement uses TRBV5-8 and TRBJ1-5; D gene uncertain. The CDR3 has 15 residues. Germline V CDR1 and CDR2: SGHTS, YDEGEE. Trimming took off 0 bases at V and 0 bases at J, with 7 bases between the two ends. CDR3 in amino acids: CASSLGQSSNQPQHF. CDR3 nucleotides: TGTGCCAGCAGCTTGGGGCAGTCTAGCAATCAGCCCCAGCATTTT.